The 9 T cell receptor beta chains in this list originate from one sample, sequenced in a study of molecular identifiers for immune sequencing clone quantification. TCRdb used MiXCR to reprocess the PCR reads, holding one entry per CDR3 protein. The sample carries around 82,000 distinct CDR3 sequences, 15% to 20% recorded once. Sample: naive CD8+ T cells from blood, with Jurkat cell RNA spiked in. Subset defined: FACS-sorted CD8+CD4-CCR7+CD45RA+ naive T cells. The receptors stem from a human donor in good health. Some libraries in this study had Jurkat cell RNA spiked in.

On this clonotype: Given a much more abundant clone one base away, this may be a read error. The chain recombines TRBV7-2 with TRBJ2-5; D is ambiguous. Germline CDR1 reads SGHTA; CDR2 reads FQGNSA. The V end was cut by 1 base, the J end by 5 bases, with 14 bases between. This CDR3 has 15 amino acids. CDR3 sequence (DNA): TGTGCCAGCAGCTTAGATGGCGTGGGCTGGGAGACCCAGTACTTC. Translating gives CASSLDGVGWETQYF.

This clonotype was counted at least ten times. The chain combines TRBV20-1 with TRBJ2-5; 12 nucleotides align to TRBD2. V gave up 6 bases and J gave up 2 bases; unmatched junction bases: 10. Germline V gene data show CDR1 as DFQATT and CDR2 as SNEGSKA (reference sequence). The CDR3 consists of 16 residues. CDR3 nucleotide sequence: TGCAGTGCAAAGAGACTAGCGGGAGTATATCAAGAGACCCAGTACTTC. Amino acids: CSAKRLAGVYQETQYF.

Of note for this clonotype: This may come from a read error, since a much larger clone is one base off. The CDR3 nucleotides are TGCGCCAGCAGCCAGATGGGGGGCAGGGGTGCTAGCTCCCACGAGCAGTACTTC. This encodes CASSQMGGRGASSHEQYF. The V call is TRBV4-1, the J call TRBJ2-7; D tentatively reads TRBD1 or TRBD2 (6 bases each). The germline V gene has CDR1 MGHRA and CDR2 YSYEKL. The CDR3 is 18 residues long.

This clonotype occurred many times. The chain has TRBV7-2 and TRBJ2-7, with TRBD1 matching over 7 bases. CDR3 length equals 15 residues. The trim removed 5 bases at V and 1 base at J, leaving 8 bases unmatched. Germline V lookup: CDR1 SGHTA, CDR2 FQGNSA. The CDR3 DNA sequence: TGTGCCAGCAGCCCCATAAGGACAGGTTCCTACGAGCAGTACTTC. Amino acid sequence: CASSPIRTGSYEQYF.

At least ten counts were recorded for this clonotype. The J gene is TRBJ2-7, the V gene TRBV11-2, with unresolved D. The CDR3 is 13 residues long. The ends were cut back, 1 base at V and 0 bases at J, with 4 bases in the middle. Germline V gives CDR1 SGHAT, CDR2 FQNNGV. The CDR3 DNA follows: TGTGCCAGCAGCTTAGGGCCCTCCTACGAGCAGTACTTC. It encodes CASSLGPSYEQYF.

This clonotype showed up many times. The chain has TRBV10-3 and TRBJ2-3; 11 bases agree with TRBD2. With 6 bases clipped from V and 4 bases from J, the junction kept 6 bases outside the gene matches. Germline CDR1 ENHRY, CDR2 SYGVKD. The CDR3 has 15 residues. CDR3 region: CAIRNPGLAADTQYF. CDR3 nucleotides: TGTGCCATCAGGAACCCGGGACTAGCGGCAGATACGCAGTATTTT.

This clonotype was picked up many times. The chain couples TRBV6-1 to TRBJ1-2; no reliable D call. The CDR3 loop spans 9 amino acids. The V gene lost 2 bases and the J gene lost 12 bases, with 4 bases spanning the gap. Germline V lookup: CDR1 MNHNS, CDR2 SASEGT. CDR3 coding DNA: TGTGCCAGCAGTGAACCCAACACCTTC. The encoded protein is CASSEPNTF.

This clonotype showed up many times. The CDR3 coding sequence is TGCGCCAGCAGCCCCTGGACAGGGAACACTGAAGCTTTCTTT. This codes for CASSPWTGNTEAFF. The chain has TRBV5-1 and TRBJ1-1; 7 nucleotides align to TRBD1. Trimming cost V 4 bases and J 1 base; bases outside gene matches: 4. The CDR3 sequence is 14 residues long. CDR1 and CDR2 from the germline V gene are SGHRS and YFSETQ.

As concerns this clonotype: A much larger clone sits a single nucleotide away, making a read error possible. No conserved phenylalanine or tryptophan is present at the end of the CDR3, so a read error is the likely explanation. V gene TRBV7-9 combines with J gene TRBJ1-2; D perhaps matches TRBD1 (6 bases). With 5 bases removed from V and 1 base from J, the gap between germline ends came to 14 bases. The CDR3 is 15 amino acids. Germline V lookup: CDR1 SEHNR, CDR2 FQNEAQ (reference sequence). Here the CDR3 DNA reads TGTGCCAGCAGCGTCCGGGACAACGTTAACTATGGCTACACCCTC. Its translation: CASSVRDNVNYGYTL.